The rows below give T cell receptor beta chains drawn from one sample of a study of cytomegalovirus exposure and HLA in healthy donors. The method was immunoSEQ multiplex PCR; TCRdb's version includes in-frame clones alone and lacks a portion of them. The table includes approximately 210,000 clones, about 90% detected once. Specimen: PBMCs. The receptors shown here come from a man under 40 in good health and CMV-seronegative. Each CDR3 is given with its conserved first and last residue. A D gene is named only where the DNA matches it firmly. A clone size is listed for some rows: how often the clone was seen (once, few, many), or a class if it is expanded.

J gene,clone size,D gene,V gene,CDR3 protein,CDR3 DNA
TRBJ2-7,once,TRBD1,TRBV2,CASSAPTGVGEQYF,TGTGCCAGCAGTGCCCCGACAGGGGTTGGAGAGCAGTACTTC
TRBJ2-1,once,NA,TRBV20-1,CSVDEQFF,TGCAGTGTAGATGAGCAGTTCTTC
TRBJ2-7,NA,NA,TRBV29-1,CSAMQLDEQYF,TGCAGCGCCATGCAGTTGGACGAGCAGTACTTC
TRBJ2-1,NA,NA,TRBV6-5,CASSPEPSRNEQFF,TGTGCCAGCAGCCCCGAGCCTTCGAGGAATGAGCAGTTCTTC
TRBJ1-4,NA,NA,TRBV6-5,CASRLTGDEKLFF,TGTGCCAGCAGATTGACAGGAGATGAAAAACTGTTTTTT
TRBJ2-3,NA,NA,TRBV9,CASSAETDTQYF,TGTGCCAGCAGCGCAGAAACAGATACGCAGTATTTT
TRBJ2-5,NA,NA,TRBV7-8,CASSLVLQGGGGQYF,TGTGCCAGCAGCCTGGTTCTTCAGGGGGGCGGTGGCCAGTACTTC
TRBJ1-1,NA,NA,TRBV5-4,CASSQGVGGTEAFF,TGTGCCAGCAGCCAAGGGGTGGGGGGCACTGAAGCTTTCTTT
TRBJ1-2,NA,NA,TRBV5-6,CATTTLSGYGYTF,TGTGCCACCACCACTCTGTCCGGCTATGGCTACACCTTC
TRBJ1-2,NA,TRBD1,TRBV6-1,CASSESTGGFGGYTF,TGTGCCAGCAGTGAATCGACAGGGGGGTTTGGGGGCTACACCTTC
TRBJ1-4,NA,TRBD1,TRBV4-3,CASSQDWMGTGSEKLFF,TGCGCCAGCAGCCAAGATTGGATGGGGACAGGGAGTGAAAAACTGTTTTTT
TRBJ2-3,NA,NA,TRBV18,CASSPNFYDRSTDTQYF,TGTGCCAGCTCACCGAACTTTTATGACAGGAGCACAGATACGCAGTATTTT
TRBJ1-4,NA,TRBD1,TRBV5-4,CASSSDRGSEKLFF,TGTGCCAGCAGCTCAGACAGGGGATCTGAAAAACTGTTTTTT
TRBJ2-7,NA,NA,TRBV6-1,CASSVGQTFGEQYF,TGTGCCAGCAGTGTAGGACAGACCTTTGGCGAGCAGTACTTC
TRBJ2-1,NA,TRBD2,TRBV19,CASKGGTSGRDEQFF,TGTGCCAGTAAAGGCGGGACTAGCGGGCGGGATGAGCAGTTCTTC
TRBJ2-7,once,NA,TRBV5-1,CASSSRQGGAGRYEQYF,TGCGCCAGCAGCTCCCGACAGGGTGGAGCGGGTCGATACGAGCAGTACTTC
TRBJ2-7,NA,TRBD1,TRBV29-1,CSVWTGESSYEQYF,TGCAGCGTTTGGACAGGGGAGAGCTCCTACGAGCAGTACTTC
TRBJ2-3,NA,TRBD2,TRBV7-2,CASSLAGQGTSGGKTDTQYF,TGTGCCAGCAGCTTAGCGGGACAGGGGACTAGCGGGGGGAAAACAGATACGCAGTATTTT
TRBJ2-5,few,NA,TRBV27,CASSSTDRVETQYF,TGTGCCAGCAGTTCAACGGACAGAGTGGAGACCCAGTACTTC
TRBJ1-5,NA,NA,TRBV5-5,CASSLDPGSNQPQHF,TGTGCCAGCAGCTTGGACCCAGGATCCAATCAGCCCCAGCATTTT
TRBJ2-7,NA,TRBD1,TRBV6-5,CASRGRDRLTYEQYF,TGTGCCAGCAGGGGCAGGGACAGACTAACCTACGAGCAGTACTTC
TRBJ1-5,NA,NA,TRBV9,CASSVGGTNNQPQHF,TGTGCCAGCAGCGTAGGAGGAACCAACAATCAGCCCCAGCATTTT
TRBJ1-6,NA,TRBD1,TRBV27,CASSLLTGQSPLHF,TGTGCCAGCAGTTTACTGACAGGGCAGTCACCCCTCCACTTT
TRBJ1-6,NA,NA,TRBV7-2,CASSLGGRNSPLHF,TGTGCCAGCAGCTTAGGCGGGAGAAATTCACCCCTCCACTTT
TRBJ2-3,NA,NA,TRBV6-4,CASSDSASATDTQYF,TGTGCCAGCAGTGACTCGGCTAGCGCCACAGATACGCAGTATTTT
TRBJ1-5,NA,TRBD1,TRBV5-1,CASSSTGGGNQPQHF,TGCGCCAGCAGCTCCACAGGGGGCGGCAATCAGCCCCAGCATTTT
TRBJ2-6,NA,NA,TRBV4-2,CASSQVTQISSGANGLTF,TGTGCCAGCAGCCAAGTGACCCAGATTAGCTCTGGGGCCAACGGCCTGACTTTC
TRBJ2-1,NA,NA,TRBV5-6,CASSLGSSYNEQFF,TGTGCCAGCAGCTTAGGGAGCTCCTACAATGAGCAGTTCTTC
TRBJ2-7,once,NA,TRBV7-9,CSSSLASGGGAAYEQYF,TGTTCCAGCAGCTTAGCGTCGGGCGGCGGGGCCGCCTACGAGCAGTACTTC
TRBJ2-1,few,NA,TRBV9,CASSVVGDPNEQFF,TGTGCCAGCAGCGTAGTCGGGGATCCCAATGAGCAGTTCTTC
TRBJ2-7,NA,TRBD1,TRBV5-1,CASSSQGATGEQYF,TGCGCCAGCAGCTCACAGGGGGCCACGGGCGAGCAGTACTTC
TRBJ2-5,NA,NA,TRBV10-3,CATRPGESWSKETQYF,TGTGCCACCCGACCGGGGGAGAGCTGGTCTAAAGAGACCCAGTACTTC
TRBJ1-1,NA,TRBD1,TRBV2,CASSQGGIEAFF,TGTGCCAGCAGCCAGGGGGGAATTGAAGCTTTCTTT
TRBJ2-7,NA,TRBD1,TRBV5-5,CASSLTYRGPNSYEQYF,TGTGCCAGCAGCTTGACCTACAGGGGGCCAAACTCCTACGAGCAGTACTTC
TRBJ2-7,NA,NA,TRBV21-1,CASSKGEGEVQYF,TGTGCCAGCAGCAAAGGAGAGGGTGAGGTGCAGTACTTC
TRBJ2-3,NA,TRBD1,TRBV4-3,CASSQALGQGTDTQYF,TGCGCCAGCAGCCAAGCATTGGGACAGGGCACAGATACGCAGTATTTT
TRBJ1-1,few,TRBD1,TRBV30,CAWSVSQGAEAFF,TGTGCCTGGAGTGTATCACAGGGGGCTGAAGCTTTCTTT
TRBJ1-1,NA,NA,TRBV28,CASSPPRAGSTEAFF,TGTGCCAGCAGTCCACCTCGTGCGGGGTCCACTGAAGCTTTCTTT
TRBJ2-4,NA,TRBD1,TRBV28,CASRTGNPNIQYF,TGTGCCAGTAGGACAGGGAATCCCAACATTCAGTACTTC
TRBJ2-1,NA,TRBD2,TRBV7-9,CASEIAGRNEQFF,TGTGCCAGCGAGATAGCGGGGCGAAATGAGCAGTTCTTC
TRBJ2-2,NA,NA,TRBV7-2,CASSPRNRQSGELFF,TGTGCCAGCAGCCCGCGCAACCGACAGTCCGGGGAGCTGTTTTTT
TRBJ2-7,NA,NA,TRBV25-1,CASSSGVKIEQYF,TGTGCCAGCAGTTCGGGGGTCAAAATCGAGCAGTACTTC
TRBJ1-1,NA,NA,TRBV2,CASSRGGVEAFF,TGTGCCAGCAGTAGGGGAGGGGTAGAAGCTTTCTTT
TRBJ1-4,NA,NA,TRBV7-9,CASSLDTSEKLFF,TGTGCCAGCAGCTTAGACACAAGTGAAAAACTGTTTTTT
TRBJ1-5,NA,NA,TRBV28,CASSLRLGQSNQPQHF,TGTGCCAGCAGTTTACGCCTCGGACAGAGCAATCAGCCCCAGCATTTT
TRBJ2-3,NA,NA,TRBV5-1,CASSFRGRTDTQYF,TGCGCCAGCAGCTTCAGGGGTAGGACAGATACGCAGTATTTT
TRBJ2-7,NA,TRBD1,TRBV4-3,CASSQGVGGQKSYEQYF,TGCGCCAGCAGCCAAGGAGTAGGGGGACAGAAGTCCTACGAGCAGTACTTC
TRBJ1-3,NA,NA,TRBV5-1,CASSLAGYSGNTIYF,TGCGCCAGCAGCTTGGCGGGTTACTCTGGAAACACCATATATTTT
TRBJ1-2,NA,NA,TRBV7-8,CASSANRLDYGYTF,TGTGCCAGCAGCGCAAACAGGCTTGACTATGGCTACACCTTC
TRBJ2-1,NA,NA,TRBV7-9,CASSFGRSSYNEQFF,TGTGCCAGCAGCTTTGGTCGGAGCTCCTACAATGAGCAGTTCTTC
TRBJ2-3,NA,NA,TRBV19,CASSPLATDTQYF,TGTGCCAGTAGCCCTTTGGCCACAGATACGCAGTATTTT
TRBJ2-3,NA,NA,TRBV30,CAWRAEASTDTQYF,TGTGCCTGGAGGGCGGAAGCTAGCACAGATACGCAGTATTTT
TRBJ2-1,NA,TRBD2,TRBV19,CASSWDGRADEQFF,TGTGCCAGTTCCTGGGACGGGAGGGCCGATGAGCAGTTCTTC
TRBJ2-7,NA,TRBD1,TRBV5-8,CASSSDRVGTYEQYF,TGTGCCAGCAGCTCGGACAGGGTCGGGACGTACGAGCAGTACTTC
TRBJ2-5,NA,TRBD2,TRBV5-1,CASSPSQREGQAQYF,TGCGCCAGCAGCCCGTCCCAGCGGGAGGGCCAGGCCCAGTACTTC